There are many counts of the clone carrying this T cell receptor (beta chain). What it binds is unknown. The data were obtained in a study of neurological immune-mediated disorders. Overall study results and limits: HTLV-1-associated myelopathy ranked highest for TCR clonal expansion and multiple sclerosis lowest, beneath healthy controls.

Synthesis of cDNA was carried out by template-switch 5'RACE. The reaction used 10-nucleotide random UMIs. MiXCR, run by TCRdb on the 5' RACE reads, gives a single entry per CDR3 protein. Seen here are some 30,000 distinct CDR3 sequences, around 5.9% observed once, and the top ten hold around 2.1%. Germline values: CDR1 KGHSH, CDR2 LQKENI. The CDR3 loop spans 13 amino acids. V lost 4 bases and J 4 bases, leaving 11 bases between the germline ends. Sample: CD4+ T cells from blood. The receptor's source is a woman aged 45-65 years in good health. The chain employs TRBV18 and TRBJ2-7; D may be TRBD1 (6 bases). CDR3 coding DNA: TGTGCCAGCTCACTAAAACAGGGATACGAGCAGTACTTC. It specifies CASSLKQGYEQYF.